These T cell receptor beta chains were read from a single sample in a study of vaccination and CD4 T cells after COVID-19. These receptors lack a known antigen. TCRdb independently ran MiXCR on the PCR reads; one entry per CDR3 protein. The profile shows some 25,000 distinct CDR3 sequences, about 46% of them singletons. Sequencing was performed on CD4+ T cells from blood, cultured in vitro. The origin of the receptors is a human donor who had recovered from COVID-19. Each CDR3 is given with its conserved first and last residue. The order of the fields is V gene, clone size, J gene, D gene, CDR3 protein, CDR3 DNA. The D gene is left open where the match is weak. Clone size is stated in some rows and not others, as once, few, many or a class when expanded.

>TRBV2|NA|TRBJ2-6|NA
CASRNGVGGANVLTF
TGTGCCAGCAGGAACGGGGTTGGCGGGGCCAACGTCCTGACTTTC
>TRBV28|few|TRBJ2-5|NA
CASGRSQETQYF
TGTGCCAGCGGGCGGAGCCAAGAGACCCAGTACTTC
>TRBV28|NA|TRBJ2-1|NA
CASRGYNEQFF
TGTGCCAGCAGGGGTTACAATGAGCAGTTCTTC
>TRBV5-6|NA|TRBJ1-1|NA
CASSGMLRAEAFF
TGTGCCAGCAGCGGAATGTTGAGAGCTGAAGCTTTCTTT
>TRBV10-3|NA|TRBJ2-2|TRBD1
CAISRTGEDTGELFF
TGTGCCATCAGTCGGACAGGGGAGGACACCGGGGAGCTGTTTTTT
>TRBV29-1|NA|TRBJ2-5|NA
CSVDWRVETQYF
TGCAGCGTTGATTGGCGGGTGGAGACCCAGTACTTC
>TRBV20-1|NA|TRBJ1-5|NA
CSASPRSTSNQPQHF
TGCAGTGCTAGTCCGCGGTCTACTAGCAATCAGCCCCAGCATTTT
>TRBV14|NA|TRBJ1-6|TRBD1
CASSQDMTGPGSPLHF
TGTGCCAGCAGCCAAGATATGACAGGGCCTGGGTCACCCCTCCACTTT
>TRBV6-4|NA|TRBJ2-7|TRBD2
CASSAVRGGAIYEQYF
TGTGCCAGCAGCGCGGTTCGGGGGGGGGCTATCTACGAGCAGTACTTC
>TRBV6-4|NA|TRBJ1-5|TRBD1
CASPQGATIFGNQPQHF
TGTGCCAGCCCACAGGGGGCAACGATATTTGGCAATCAGCCCCAGCATTTT
>TRBV24-1|NA|TRBJ1-4|NA
CATSDSSWGEKLFF
TGTGCCACCAGTGATTCGAGCTGGGGTGAAAAACTGTTTTTT
>TRBV7-8|NA|TRBJ2-3|NA
CASILVQGTDTQYF
TGTGCCAGCATCCTCGTTCAGGGCACAGATACGCAGTATTTT
>TRBV2|NA|TRBJ1-5|NA
CASSFDSLNQPQHF
TGTGCCAGCAGTTTTGACAGCCTCAATCAGCCCCAGCATTTT
>TRBV7-6|few|TRBJ2-7|NA
CASSLILGGDEQYF
TGTGCCAGCAGCTTAATCTTAGGAGGCGACGAGCAGTACTTC
>TRBV19|NA|TRBJ1-5|TRBD1
CASRLDRGDSNQPQHF
TGTGCCAGTAGACTAGACAGGGGCGATAGCAATCAGCCCCAGCATTTT
>TRBV20-1|once|TRBJ2-7|TRBD1
CSPGTGASYEQYF
TGCAGCCCCGGGACAGGGGCGTCCTACGAGCAGTACTTC
>TRBV20-1|NA|TRBJ2-7|NA
CSAAPKEGYLSYEQYF
TGCAGTGCTGCACCAAAAGAGGGGTACCTCTCCTACGAGCAGTACTTC
>TRBV15|NA|TRBJ2-5|TRBD2
CATSSGSATIAQYF
TGTGCCACCAGTAGCGGGAGCGCCACGATCGCCCAGTACTTC
>TRBV7-2|few|TRBJ2-5|TRBD2
CASSLGPGLAGGQETQYF
TGTGCCAGCAGCTTGGGGCCGGGACTAGCGGGAGGGCAAGAGACCCAGTACTTC
>TRBV6-2/TRBV6-3|NA|TRBJ2-7|NA
CASSTRTAPYEQCF
TGTGCCAGCAGTACCCGGACAGCCCCCTACGAGCAGTGCTTC
>TRBV19|NA|TRBJ2-1|TRBD2
CASSISTSGNNEQFF
TGTGCCAGTAGTATATCGACTAGCGGGAACAATGAGCAGTTCTTC
>TRBV19|few|TRBJ1-1|TRBD1
CASSRAGGNTEAFF
TGTGCCAGTAGTAGGGCAGGGGGGAACACTGAAGCTTTCTTT
>TRBV20-1|few|TRBJ1-5|NA
CSAREGKLLSNQPQHF
TGCAGTGCTAGAGAGGGAAAGCTACTTAGCAATCAGCCCCAGCATTTT
>TRBV10-1|few|TRBJ1-5|NA
CASSESGGNQPQHF
TGCGCCAGCAGTGAATCCGGGGGCAATCAGCCCCAGCATTTT
>TRBV6-2/TRBV6-3|NA|TRBJ2-7|NA
CASRRQVSYEQYF
TGTGCCAGCAGACGACAGGTTTCCTACGAGCAGTACTTC
>TRBV28|NA|TRBJ2-2|NA
CASSNQGRLANTGELFF
TGTGCCAGCAGCAACCAGGGACGGCTCGCGAACACCGGGGAGCTGTTTTTT
>TRBV27|NA|TRBJ1-5|NA
CASSLRGSQPQHF
TGTGCCAGCAGTTTACGGGGGAGTCAGCCCCAGCATTTT
>TRBV7-9|NA|TRBJ1-1|TRBD1
CASSPRLGTVNTEAFF
TGTGCCAGCAGCCCGCGGTTGGGGACAGTAAACACTGAAGCTTTCTTT
>TRBV11-3|NA|TRBJ2-5|NA
CASSSSPLPQETQYF
TGTGCCAGCAGCTCCTCTCCCCTCCCCCAAGAGACCCAGTACTTC
>TRBV7-2|few|TRBJ1-2|TRBD1
CASSSEDRGIVGYTF
TGTGCCAGCAGCTCAGAGGACAGGGGTATAGTAGGCTACACCTTC
>TRBV10-1|NA|TRBJ2-2|TRBD1
CASRQDRGGGELFF
TGCGCCAGCAGACAAGACAGGGGAGGTGGGGAGCTGTTTTTT
>TRBV7-8|NA|TRBJ2-3|NA
CASNPTGRGFADTQYF
TGTGCCAGCAACCCAACAGGGAGGGGGTTTGCAGATACGCAGTATTTT
>TRBV21-1|few|TRBJ1-2|NA
CASSKLGGATNYGYTF
TGTGCCAGCAGCAAATTGGGTGGTGCAACCAACTATGGCTACACCTTC
>TRBV6-1|few|TRBJ1-6|TRBD1
CASSSKGQGPNSPLHF
TGTGCCAGCAGCTCTAAGGGACAGGGCCCCAATTCGCCCCTCCACTTT
>TRBV7-6|NA|TRBJ2-3|NA
CASSLAPTGLTTDTQYF
TGTGCCAGCAGCTTAGCGCCGACGGGACTCACCACAGATACGCAGTATTTT
>TRBV28|few|TRBJ2-7|TRBD2
CASREAGARVYEQYF
TGTGCCAGCAGGGAAGCGGGAGCCCGAGTCTACGAGCAGTACTTC
>TRBV7-2|NA|TRBJ2-7|TRBD1
CASSPGRGFSEQYF
TGTGCCAGCAGCCCCGGCAGGGGGTTCAGCGAGCAGTACTTC
>TRBV6-5|NA|TRBJ2-1|TRBD2
CASSYSGLAGGNEQFF
TGTGCCAGCAGTTACTCGGGACTAGCGGGCGGGAATGAGCAGTTCTTC
>TRBV28|once|TRBJ2-1|NA
CASRTRYNEQFF
TGTGCCAGCCGGACACGCTACAATGAGCAGTTCTTC
>TRBV18|NA|TRBJ2-2|TRBD1
CASSPRTKMDRGSTNTGELFF
TGTGCCAGCTCACCTCGAACTAAGATGGACAGGGGTTCGACGAACACCGGGGAGCTGTTTTTT
>TRBV11-3|few|TRBJ1-2|NA
CASSFGTGYTF
TGTGCCAGCAGCTTCGGGACTGGCTACACCTTC
>TRBV6-1|NA|TRBJ2-1|NA
CASRLEAGSANEQFF
TGTGCCAGCAGACTTGAGGCAGGATCGGCCAATGAGCAGTTCTTC
>TRBV7-9|few|TRBJ1-2|TRBD1
CASSSGQGQNYGYTF
TGTGCCAGCAGCTCCGGACAGGGGCAGAACTATGGCTACACCTTC
>TRBV7-2|NA|TRBJ2-1|NA
CASSLASGVGNEQFF
TGTGCCAGCAGCTTAGCGTCAGGGGTAGGCAATGAGCAGTTCTTC